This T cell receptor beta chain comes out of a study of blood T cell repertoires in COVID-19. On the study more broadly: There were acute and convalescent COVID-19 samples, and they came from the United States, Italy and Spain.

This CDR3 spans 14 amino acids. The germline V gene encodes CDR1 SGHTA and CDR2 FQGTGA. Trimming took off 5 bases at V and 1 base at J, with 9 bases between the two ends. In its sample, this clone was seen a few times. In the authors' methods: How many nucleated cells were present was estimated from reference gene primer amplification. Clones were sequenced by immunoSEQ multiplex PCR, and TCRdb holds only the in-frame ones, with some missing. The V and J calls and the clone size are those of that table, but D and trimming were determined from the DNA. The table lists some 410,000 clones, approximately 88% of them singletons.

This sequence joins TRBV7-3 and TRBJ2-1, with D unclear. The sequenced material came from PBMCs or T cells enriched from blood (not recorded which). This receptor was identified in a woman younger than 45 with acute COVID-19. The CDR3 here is CASSLLGSYNEQFF. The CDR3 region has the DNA TGTGCCAGCAGCCTACTCGGTTCCTACAATGAGCAGTTCTTC.